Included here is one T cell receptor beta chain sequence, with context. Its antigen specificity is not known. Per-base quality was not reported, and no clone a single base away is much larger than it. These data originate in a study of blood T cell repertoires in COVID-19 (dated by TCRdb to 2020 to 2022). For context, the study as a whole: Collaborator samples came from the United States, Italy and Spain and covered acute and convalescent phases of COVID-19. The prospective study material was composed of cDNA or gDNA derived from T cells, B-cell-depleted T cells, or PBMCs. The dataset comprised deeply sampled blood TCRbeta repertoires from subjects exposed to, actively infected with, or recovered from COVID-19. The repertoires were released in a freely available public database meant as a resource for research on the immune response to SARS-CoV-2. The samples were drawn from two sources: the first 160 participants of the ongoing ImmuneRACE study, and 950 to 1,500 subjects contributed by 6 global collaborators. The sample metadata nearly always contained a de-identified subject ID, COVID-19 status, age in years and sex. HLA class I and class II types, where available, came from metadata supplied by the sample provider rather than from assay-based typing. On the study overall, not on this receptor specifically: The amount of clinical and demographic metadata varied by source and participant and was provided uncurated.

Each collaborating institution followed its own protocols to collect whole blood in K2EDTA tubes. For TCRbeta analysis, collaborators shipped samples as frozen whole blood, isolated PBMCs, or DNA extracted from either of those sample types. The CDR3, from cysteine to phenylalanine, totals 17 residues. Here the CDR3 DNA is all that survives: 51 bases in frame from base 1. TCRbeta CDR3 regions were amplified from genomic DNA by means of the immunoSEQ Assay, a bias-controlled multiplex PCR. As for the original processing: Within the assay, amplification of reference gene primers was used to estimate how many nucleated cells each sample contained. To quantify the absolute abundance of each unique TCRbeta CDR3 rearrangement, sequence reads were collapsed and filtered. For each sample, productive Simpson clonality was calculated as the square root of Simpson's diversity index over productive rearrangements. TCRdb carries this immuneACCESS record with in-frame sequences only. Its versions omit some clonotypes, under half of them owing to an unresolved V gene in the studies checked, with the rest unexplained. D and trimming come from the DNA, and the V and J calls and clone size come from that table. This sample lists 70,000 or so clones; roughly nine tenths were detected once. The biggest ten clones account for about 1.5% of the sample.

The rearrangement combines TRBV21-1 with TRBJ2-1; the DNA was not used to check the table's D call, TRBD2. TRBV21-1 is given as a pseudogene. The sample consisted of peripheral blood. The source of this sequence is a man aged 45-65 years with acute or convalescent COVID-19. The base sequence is TGTGCCAGCAGCAAAGTAGGGGTAGCGGGAGGGCCCCATGAGCAGTTCTTC. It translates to CASSKVGVAGGPHEQFF.